Listed below are T cell receptor beta chains from one sample, sequenced in a study of preoperative IRX-2 immunotherapy in early breast cancer. Using immunoSEQ multiplex PCR, the repertoire was profiled, and TCRdb retains in-frame clones only, with some absent. The data contain fewer than 25,000 clones, approximately 90% of them singletons. Sequences were derived from tumor tissue, sampled after IRX-2 immunotherapy. These TCRs come from a human donor with breast cancer. The CDR3 runs from the conserved cysteine through the conserved F or W. D genes are given only for firm matches.

d_call: TRBD2; j_call: TRBJ2-5; v_call: TRBV7-7; cdr3_aa: CASSPSGGREETQYF
d_call: TRBD1; j_call: TRBJ1-2; v_call: TRBV18; cdr3_aa: CASSPSPRQGEGYTF
d_call: NA; j_call: TRBJ2-1; v_call: TRBV2; cdr3_aa: CASETNAFRAEQFF
d_call: NA; j_call: TRBJ1-5; v_call: TRBV27; cdr3_aa: CASSFADNQPQHF
d_call: NA; j_call: TRBJ2-3; v_call: TRBV5-1; cdr3_aa: CASSLMGLSTDTQYF
d_call: NA; j_call: TRBJ1-1; v_call: TRBV5-1; cdr3_aa: CASSYKGSDTEAFF
d_call: NA; j_call: TRBJ2-1; v_call: TRBV9; cdr3_aa: CASSVGDNEQFF
d_call: TRBD1; j_call: TRBJ1-6; v_call: TRBV28; cdr3_aa: CASDWSFRGNDSPLHF
d_call: NA; j_call: TRBJ1-5; v_call: TRBV6-4; cdr3_aa: CASRQGQINQPQHF
d_call: NA; j_call: TRBJ1-1; v_call: TRBV5-1; cdr3_aa: CASSGRSEAFF
d_call: TRBD1; j_call: TRBJ2-1; v_call: TRBV7-2; cdr3_aa: CASSLWQGAGGGEQFF
d_call: NA; j_call: TRBJ1-1; v_call: TRBV19; cdr3_aa: CASSPQGSVNTEAFF
d_call: TRBD2; j_call: TRBJ2-1; v_call: TRBV4-2; cdr3_aa: CASSQLAGGNNEQFF
d_call: NA; j_call: TRBJ2-4; v_call: TRBV13; cdr3_aa: CASSLGRQRNIQYF
d_call: TRBD1; j_call: TRBJ2-7; v_call: TRBV6-5; cdr3_aa: CASSYPGQGVYEQYF
d_call: TRBD2; j_call: TRBJ2-1; v_call: TRBV2; cdr3_aa: CASRELALSYNEQFF
d_call: TRBD1; j_call: TRBJ1-2; v_call: TRBV6-1; cdr3_aa: CASSDRTGVGYTF
d_call: NA; j_call: TRBJ2-2; v_call: TRBV14; cdr3_aa: CASSQLQGVTGELFF
d_call: NA; j_call: TRBJ2-7; v_call: TRBV7-8; cdr3_aa: CASSLAAYEQYF
d_call: NA; j_call: TRBJ1-6; v_call: TRBV28; cdr3_aa: CAAEGFWDNSPLHF
d_call: TRBD1; j_call: TRBJ2-2; v_call: TRBV11-3; cdr3_aa: CASRPRTGEWELFF
d_call: NA; j_call: TRBJ2-3; v_call: TRBV6-6; cdr3_aa: CATGPGLTLTDTQYF
d_call: TRBD2; j_call: TRBJ2-7; v_call: TRBV6-1; cdr3_aa: CASSVVAGDSYEQYF
d_call: NA; j_call: TRBJ2-1; v_call: TRBV27; cdr3_aa: CASSRQSNEQFF
d_call: NA; j_call: TRBJ2-4; v_call: TRBV13; cdr3_aa: CASSLGRNGGIQYF
d_call: NA; j_call: TRBJ1-2; v_call: TRBV28; cdr3_aa: CASSLSGYGYTF
d_call: TRBD2; j_call: TRBJ2-1; v_call: TRBV19; cdr3_aa: CASSISTSGGRNEQFF
d_call: NA; j_call: TRBJ2-7; v_call: TRBV6-6; cdr3_aa: CASSENRVFPEQYF
d_call: NA; j_call: TRBJ1-6; v_call: TRBV9; cdr3_aa: CASSVESVNSPLHF
d_call: TRBD1; j_call: TRBJ1-5; v_call: TRBV11-2; cdr3_aa: CASSQGQFNQPQHF
d_call: NA; j_call: TRBJ2-7; v_call: TRBV10-3; cdr3_aa: CAIRGPTNEQYF
d_call: NA; j_call: TRBJ2-1; v_call: TRBV19; cdr3_aa: CASSRRPTGRNEQFF
d_call: NA; j_call: TRBJ1-2; v_call: TRBV27; cdr3_aa: CASSSRDTPRGYTF
d_call: TRBD1; j_call: TRBJ2-7; v_call: TRBV27; cdr3_aa: CASSKTGIVYEQYF
d_call: TRBD1; j_call: TRBJ2-3; v_call: TRBV5-4; cdr3_aa: CASSTGGTGFGDTQYF
d_call: TRBD2; j_call: TRBJ2-5; v_call: TRBV29-1; cdr3_aa: CSGVHAGAETQYF
d_call: NA; j_call: TRBJ1-2; v_call: TRBV19; cdr3_aa: CASRPRYGQTHYGYTF
d_call: NA; j_call: TRBJ1-5; v_call: TRBV11-2; cdr3_aa: CASSLYRGNQPQHF
d_call: TRBD2; j_call: TRBJ2-3; v_call: TRBV2; cdr3_aa: CASSGLAGSTDTQYF
d_call: NA; j_call: TRBJ2-1; v_call: TRBV11-3; cdr3_aa: CASSSDIYNEQFF
d_call: TRBD2; j_call: TRBJ2-3; v_call: TRBV19; cdr3_aa: CASSASSGGAGTDTQYF
d_call: NA; j_call: TRBJ1-1; v_call: TRBV9; cdr3_aa: CASKPRDHNTEAFF
d_call: NA; j_call: TRBJ1-1; v_call: TRBV6-5; cdr3_aa: CASSYVGFREAFF
d_call: NA; j_call: TRBJ2-1; v_call: TRBV2; cdr3_aa: CASSERAGAYNEQFF
d_call: TRBD1; j_call: TRBJ1-1; v_call: TRBV27; cdr3_aa: CASSHDREEGEAFF